This record looks at one T cell receptor beta chain sequence and its context. This entry is derived from a study of blood T cell repertoires in COVID-19. V gave up 11 bases and J gave up 4 bases; unmatched junction bases: 8. The CDR3 spans 14 residues. The germline V gene encodes CDR1 LGHNT and CDR2 FRNRAP. Some clones are missing from TCRdb's copy, which holds only in-frame ones; the method was immunoSEQ multiplex PCR. The table has fewer than 300,000 clones, about 85% seen once; the top ten hold around 2.3%. The sample taken for sequencing was PBMCs or T cells enriched from blood (not recorded which). This receptor was identified in a woman aged 45-60 years who had recovered from COVID-19. The chain has TRBV12-5 and TRBJ2-1; 10 bases align to TRBD1. CDR3 nucleotide sequence: TGTGCTGTATCAGGGGACAGGGGTTACAATGAGCAGTTCTTC. Amino acids: CAVSGDRGYNEQFF.